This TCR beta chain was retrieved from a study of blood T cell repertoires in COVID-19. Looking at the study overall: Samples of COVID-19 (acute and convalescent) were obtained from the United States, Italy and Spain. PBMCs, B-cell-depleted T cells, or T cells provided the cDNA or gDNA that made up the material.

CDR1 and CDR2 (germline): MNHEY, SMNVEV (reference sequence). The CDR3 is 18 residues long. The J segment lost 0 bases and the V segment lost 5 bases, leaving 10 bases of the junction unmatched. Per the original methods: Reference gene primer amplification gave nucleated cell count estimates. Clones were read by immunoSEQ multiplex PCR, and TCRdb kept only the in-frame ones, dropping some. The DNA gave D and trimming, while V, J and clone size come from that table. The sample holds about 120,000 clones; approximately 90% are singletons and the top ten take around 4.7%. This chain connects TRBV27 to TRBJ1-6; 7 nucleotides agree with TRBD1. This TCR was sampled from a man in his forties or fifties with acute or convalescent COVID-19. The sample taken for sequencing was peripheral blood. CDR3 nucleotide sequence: TGTGCCAGCAGTCCGCCCGGGACAGCGAGCTCCTATAATTCACCCCTCCACTTT. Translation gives CASSPPGTASSYNSPLHF.